This T cell receptor beta chain was recorded in a study of cytomegalovirus exposure and HLA in healthy donors. Across the whole study: Most genotyped donors, 65% to 90% of 398, had Caucasian-associated genetic ancestry. The study, taken as a whole, reports: Some highly shared sequence variants likely arose as a pipeline artifact.

The study ran its PCR with 60 Vbeta and 13 Jbeta primers. In the original workflow: Later work found 65 million to 85 million unique TCR beta chains, with 9.5 million to 14 million shared. Clones were read by immunoSEQ multiplex PCR, and TCRdb kept only the in-frame ones, dropping some. The V and J calls and clone size are taken from that table; D and trimming were inferred from the DNA. The sample gives about 140,000 clones, about four fifths of which show up once; around 4.1% is in the top ten. About this clone itself: Its specificity is not known.

This CDR3 contains 17 residues. From germline, CDR1 is SEHNR and CDR2 FQNEAQ (reference sequence). J was trimmed by 4 bases and V by 5 bases; bases with no gene match: 7. The sequencing sample was made of PBMCs. The receptor was isolated from a man aged 35 to 55 in good health and CMV-seropositive. J is TRBJ2-1 and V is TRBV7-9, with 14 positions matching TRBD2. CDR3 sequence: CASSPRRLAGGYNEQFF. The CDR3 nucleotides are TGTGCCAGCAGCCCCCGTCGACTAGCGGGAGGGTACAATGAGCAGTTCTTC.